Listed here are 6 T cell receptor beta chains from one sample, sequenced in a study of shared clonotypes between healthy human individuals. Clones were sequenced by immunoSEQ multiplex PCR, and TCRdb holds only the in-frame ones, with some missing. The table records roughly 2,300,000 clones, approximately 90% of them present only once. Sequenced material: naive CD4+ T cells from PBMCs. Documented subset: CD45RA+ positively selected. These receptors originate from a man aged 18 to 29 in good health. Some clones in this sample may be carry-over from other donors' samples.

Comments on this clone: This CDR3 is also generated by other DNA sequences in the sample. This chain connects TRBV6-5 to TRBJ1-2; 12 bases match TRBD1. Trimming took 2 bases from V and 4 from J; bases not matched to a gene: 2. The CDR3 totals 15 residues. The germline gives CDR1 MNHEY, CDR2 SVGAGI. This CDR3 is CASSYGTGGSYGYTF. In DNA form, the CDR3 reads TGTGCCAGCAGTTACGGGACAGGGGGCTCCTATGGCTACACCTTC.

This clone was picked up one time. This sample also contains other DNA sequences that code for the same CDR3. CDR3 bases: TGTGCCAGCAGCTTCCGGGGGACAGATACGCAGTATTTT. Protein: CASSFRGTDTQYF. The rearrangement links TRBV7-3 to TRBJ2-3, with a weak D call TRBD2 (6 bases). The germline V gene has CDR1 SGHTA and CDR2 FQGTGA. Trimming removed 3 bases at V and 3 bases at J, with 7 bases between. The CDR3 spans 13 residues.

A single count supports this clone. CDR3 sequence (DNA): TGTGCCAGCAGCTTAGTCCCGGAGGTCGGGGGGCAGTTCTTC. Its translation is CASSLVPEVGGQFF. This sequence joins TRBV11-2 and TRBJ2-1; a weak D match, TRBD2 (6 bases). CDR3 length: 14 residues. The germline gives CDR1 SGHAT, CDR2 FQNNGV. V lost 1 base, J lost 12 bases, and 16 bases lay in between.

Here the CDR3 reads CASSRPHSTEAFF. CDR3 coding DNA: TGTGCCAGCAGCCGCCCCCATAGCACTGAAGCTTTCTTT. The chain is built from TRBV6-5 and TRBJ1-1; D not resolved. The germline gives CDR1 MNHEY, CDR2 SVGAGI. V was pared by 6 bases and J by 4 bases, with 12 bases between. The CDR3 runs to 13 residues.

The chain is built from TRBV6-6 and TRBJ2-7; TRBD1 aligns across 8 bases. The germline CDR1 and CDR2 sequences are MNHNY and SVGAGI (reference sequence). Trimming cost V 5 bases and J 2 bases; bases outside gene matches: 8. The CDR3 is made up of 15 amino acids. CDR3 in DNA: TGTGCCAGCAGTCTATTGACAGGGGCGCCCTACGAGCAGTACTTC. It is translated as CASSLLTGAPYEQYF.

This sequence joins TRBV6-5 and TRBJ1-2; D is perhaps TRBD1 (6 bases). CDR1 and CDR2 from the germline V gene are MNHEY and SVGAGI. CDR3 size: 13 residues. The ends were cut back, 2 bases at V and 14 bases at J, with 18 bases in the middle. CDR3 loop: CASSYERNRVRTF. DNA for the CDR3: TGTGCCAGCAGTTACGAACGTAACAGGGTCAGGACCTTC.